The TCR beta chain described here comes from a study of blood T cell repertoires in COVID-19. On the study more broadly: Italy, Spain and the United States were the sources of the convalescent and acute COVID-19 samples. T cells, B-cell-depleted T cells, or PBMCs provided the cDNA or gDNA that served as material.

Authors' data handling: Researchers report that nucleated cell counts were estimated from reference gene primer amplification. Measured with immunoSEQ multiplex PCR; TCRdb has only the in-frame clones, and not every one. Clonal size and the V and J genes are those of that table, whereas D and trimming came from the DNA. The sample has approximately 39,000 clones; roughly 94% are singletons. The sequencing input was peripheral blood. The origin of this receptor is a human donor with active COVID-19. The donor label of this sample is uncertain.

The CDR3 loop reads CASSPYRKVVTEAFF. CDR3 sequence (DNA): TGTGCCAGCAGTCCATACAGGAAAGTCGTCACTGAAGCTTTCTTT. This chain joins TRBV28 and TRBJ1-1; TRBD1 might be the D (5 bases). Trimming pared 5 bases from V and 4 bases from J, leaving 17 bases between. CDR1 is MDHEN, CDR2 SYDVKM, per germline. The CDR3 is 15 amino acids.